This TCR beta chain was identified during a study of cytomegalovirus exposure and HLA in healthy donors (dated by TCRdb to 2016 to 2017). For the study in its entirety: In an earlier analysis of under 600 of the donors, approximately 260 Gb of sequence data and about 110 million unique TCR beta sequences from roughly 180 million T cells were reported. An early release that covered some 640 HLA-typed donors contained around 300 gigabases of sequencing data and around 80 million unique TCR sequences. The genetic ancestry cluster associated with self-reported Caucasian donors included about 84% of the 398 genotyped donors. The aim of the study was to test whether cataloging public T cell receptors could identify signatures of past pathogen exposure. The study used immunosequencing to profile the T cell repertoires of several hundred subjects and linked those repertoires to cytomegalovirus serostatus. Besides the first cohort of roughly 640 subjects, a separate validation cohort made up of roughly 120 different subjects was used. The study combined high-throughput TCR immunosequencing, statistical association of individual TCRs with disease status, and machine learning to predict cytomegalovirus infection status. A later analysis re-examined previously published TCR beta repertoires from more than 550 donors and added high-resolution HLA genotyping to investigate patterns of TCR occurrence. Rather than using new phenotypic data, the later analysis identified candidate immune exposures from TCR beta sequences and from how often those sequences occurred across donors. In an earlier analysis of 587 of the donors, high-throughput TCR beta sequencing was used to judge whether each TCR beta V gene segment behaved as functional or pseudogenic. Donor age, sex, ethnicity and CMV serostatus were compiled alongside the repertoire data. A later genetic analysis used genome-wide SNP genotypes for about 65% of the roughly 670 donors, treating that subset as a discovery cohort. Every repertoire in the discovery cohort had been generated on one and the same sequencing platform. Both class I and class II loci were covered by HLA typing, at four-digit resolution. Typing coverage varied by locus: about 629-640 donors for A, B, C, DRB1 and DQB1; 522 for DQA1; nearly 610 for DPA1; roughly 450 for DPB1. Roughly 5 DR-DQ haplotypes were handled as single units for association and clustering, since linkage in the cohort was strong. On average, about 240,000 unique TCR beta nucleotide sequences were sequenced per donor among a few hundred genotyped donors of the cohort, with approximately 18% of those sequences being non-productive. Study-level results and caveats: The classifier was reported to diagnose cytomegalovirus status with high specificity and sensitivity in both the original and validation cohorts. A later analysis found that TCR association rates varied across HLA loci, with DRB1 alleles showing the most associated TCRs and HLA-C alleles the fewest. A total of 164 TCR beta chains were listed by the study as associated with cytomegalovirus. CMV serostatus was the only immune exposure information available for the cohort. HLA typing was unavailable for some donors at each locus, so association tests used only the typed subset. Broadly in line with IMGT annotations, most TCR beta V segments showed up in productive rearrangements about 87% or about 30% of the time in an earlier analysis of around 550 of the donors. A few of the identified cytomegalovirus-associated TCR beta chains were confirmed in vitro to be specific for cytomegalovirus antigens. The authors suggested that the approach could potentially be extended to other disease states and immunological phenotypes. In a later analysis, HLA-associated TCR beta chains were found to be more clonally expanded and to have lower generation probabilities than equally common non-associated chains. Compared with the approximately 700-donor mean, donors in an Asian-associated ancestry cluster had fewer N-insertions in productive TCRs, according to a later genetic analysis. Most TCR sequences were seen in very few donors, while some public TCRs were found in many individuals. Sequencing depth was assumed to be roughly uniform across donors in the presence/absence analyses, though that assumption may not hold. Only TCR beta chains were sequenced in this cohort, and the absence of alpha or paired-chain data limited detectable features. A cluster of highly shared sequence variants was judged likely to represent a technical artifact of the sequencing pipeline. Because the 87-base-pair reads could not distinguish some IMGT-functional V segments, including TRBV6-2 and TRBV6-3, those segments were excluded. Correlated functional status among segregating V segments might reflect linkage disequilibrium, but an unknown experimental factor could not be ruled out. According to a later analysis, parvovirus B19, influenza, CMV and Epstein-Barr virus appeared linked to several top co-occurrence clusters. A later analysis found that most CMV-associated TCR beta chains appeared HLA-restricted, with HLA associations seemingly driven largely by CMV exposure. A further reported finding was that TCR beta sequences accurately predicted the HLA-A and HLA-B alleles for most subjects in the first cohort. When HLA alleles, especially DR and DQ, strongly co-occurred, attributing TCR associations to individual alleles was difficult. A later genetic analysis associated a missense DCLRE1C variant with V-gene and J-gene trimming of TCR beta chains, and an independent cohort replicated the association. At a false discovery rate of 0.05, a later analysis linked about 17,000 TCR beta sequences to specific HLA alleles. Seventeen rarely observed V segments, including chromosome 9 orphons, were excluded from the earlier analysis of approximately 500 of the donors because counts were too low.

In total, 500 to 700 healthy bone marrow donors made up the cohort. At the time of sampling, every cohort member was nominally healthy, though immune exposures that went unrecorded were likely present. The donor was CMV seronegative and was included in the group of about 350 seronegative cohort members. A peripheral blood sample was collected from each donor, and TCR beta sequencing was performed on peripheral blood mononuclear cells. Genomic DNA extraction from the blood cell samples was performed with the Qiagen DNeasy Blood Extraction Kit. CDR1 and CDR2, per the germline V gene, are SNHLY and FYNNEI. V loses 7 bases, J loses 1 base, and the germline ends lie 11 bases apart. Including cysteine and phenylalanine, the CDR3 has 13 amino acids. Only CDR3 DNA is held: 39 bases, read in frame from base 1. This clone is a singleton in its sample. Its antigen remains unidentified. Nothing much larger sits one base from this clone, and base qualities are not available.

Libraries were built with the immunoSEQ multiplex PCR assay. For the multiplex PCR, a mixture combining 60 forward primers for TCR Vbeta segments and 13 reverse primers for TCR Jbeta segments was used. A multiplex PCR assay on genomic DNA amplified the CDR3 region of rearranged TCR beta genes. The amplified TCR beta libraries were sequenced on the Illumina HiSeq System as 87-base-pair reads. In the authors' own workflow: A later analysis tallied roughly 76 million unique TCR beta chains across the 610 or so repertoires, and around 9.9 million of those chains were shared by two or more donors. A nearest-neighbor algorithm error-corrected the raw reads and collapsed the reads into unique sequences, merging closely related sequences to remove PCR and sequencing errors. CDR3 sequences were aligned to IMGT reference sequences to assign V, D and J gene segments. Each retained sequence needed at least a six-nucleotide match to both a V gene segment and a J gene segment. Rearrangements were classified as productive when the CDR3 lacked stop codons and remained in frame with V and J, and all other rearrangements were classified as non-productive. CDR3 was defined according to IMGT convention as the region running from the second conserved V-encoded cysteine to the conserved J-encoded phenylalanine. The earlier analysis of 500 to 600 of the donors excluded sequences that lacked an unambiguous match to a single V gene segment. In an earlier analysis of approximately 590 of the donors, V segments were called functional above 56.7% productive rearrangements and were called segregating when the between-donor standard deviation exceeded 5%. A statistical classification framework was built to diagnose cytomegalovirus status from the catalog of TCR beta chain sequences. In a later analysis, TCR nucleotide sequences were compared against IMGT/GENE-DB human TR gene sequences so that V and J genes could be assigned. In a later analysis, CDR3 sequences and most-parsimonious VDJ recombination scenarios were assigned using the TCRdist pipeline. In a later analysis, each TCR beta chain was defined by its CDR3 amino acid sequence together with its V-gene family, and reads lacking a unique V-gene family were excluded. A later analysis removed 592 highly shared, low-generation-probability nucleotide sequences to deal with suspected cross-contamination and a sequencing artifact. A later analysis calculated a clonal expansion index for each public chain from normalized within-repertoire ranks of inferred template counts. In a later analysis, generation probabilities were computed using a VDJ recombination model fitted to out-of-frame rearrangements, and the results were checked against IGoR. In a later analysis, TCR-TCR, TCR-HLA and TCR-CMV co-occurrence was scored with hypergeometric tests, and a repertoire-size bias correction was applied to TCR pairs. In a later analysis, false discovery rates were estimated by permuting HLA or CMV assignments 20 times. In a later analysis, co-occurring TCRs were grouped using DBSCAN, and TCRdist sequence similarity was added for clustering within HLA-allele-positive subsets. For co-occurrence clustering, repertoires with fewer than 30,000 or more than 120,000 public chains were excluded, along with roughly 5 repertoires with anomalous nucleotide sharing. This immuneACCESS table, as held by TCRdb, lists in-frame sequences with V and J called but not all clones. Of the missing ones, under half trace to an unresolved V gene in checked studies; the others have no known cause. That table furnishes V, J and clone size, whereas the DNA furnished D and trimming. Across this sample there are some 190,000 clones, with roughly 74% seen only once. Jointly, the top ten make up approximately 2.9% of the sample.

The sequence came from a female donor in good health and CMV-seronegative. The rearranged chain carries TRBV2 and TRBJ2-7, with no confidently assigned D gene. The specimen was PBMCs. The CDR3 in this case is CASTGRLSYEQYF. The sequenced DNA is TGTGCCAGCACCGGCAGGCTATCCTACGAGCAGTACTTC.